The sequence of this TCR beta chain was determined in a study of blood T cell repertoires in COVID-19. In the authors' workflow: The assay estimated nucleated cells by amplifying reference gene primers. Some clones are missing from TCRdb's copy, which holds only in-frame ones; the method was immunoSEQ multiplex PCR. That table supplies the V and J calls and clone size; D and trimming were determined from the DNA. The data hold approximately 500,000 clones, with 89% observed a single time. The V segment lost 5 bases and the J segment 5 bases; nucleotides outside the gene matches: 11. The CDR3 is made up of 16 amino acids. CDR1 and CDR2 (germline): SSHAT, FNYEAQ (reference sequence).

The sequenced material came from peripheral blood. The sequence came from a man between 18 and 29 years old with COVID-19, enrolled during active disease. The chain recombines TRBV7-7 with TRBJ2-5; TRBD2 agrees at 10 bases. The CDR3 bases are TGTGCCAGCAGCCCCGTAGGAGCGGGGGGGCAGGAGACCCAGTACTTC. Encoded protein: CASSPVGAGGQETQYF.